This entry describes one T cell receptor beta chain. As yet, its antigen is unknown. These data are taken from a study of regulatory T cells in long-lasting Graves disease. The CDR3 loop spans 16 amino acids. Germline V lookup: CDR1 SGHAT, CDR2 FQNNGV. V dropped 5 bases and J dropped 1 base, with 18 bases sitting between them. Stated time point: persistent/refractory GD, antithyroid drugs over 5 years with positive TRAb. Following extraction of RNA from PBMCs, that RNA was used to make the TCR library. Study-wide findings and caveats: The study examined only peripheral blood, not thyroid tissue. Persistent Graves' cases showed lower TCR diversity than newly diagnosed cases.

Construction of the TCR beta libraries employed iRepertoire HTBI primers in conjunction with Arm-PCR of CDR3 regions. Original methodology: Gene usage covered some 60 TRBV and some 13 TRBJ segments. TCRdb ran MiXCR on the multiplex PCR reads and lists one entry per CDR3 protein. TCRdb's processing, not the authors' own work, is the source of the V and J calls. The table has around 400,000 distinct CDR3 sequences, roughly 21% seen once; the top ten hold around 15%. This clonotype was sampled from a female donor with Graves disease. The sequencing used peripheral blood mononuclear cells (PBMCs), collected when the disease was refractory, from a patient treated with antithyroid drugs. The chain combines TRBV11-2 with TRBJ2-7, with D hard to call. The CDR3 protein is CASSQVPGPGSYEQYF. CDR3 in DNA: TGTGCCAGCAGCCAAGTTCCAGGACCTGGGTCCTACGAGCAGTACTTC.